These 7 T cell receptor beta chains were all obtained from the same sample, sequenced in a study of T cell changes during pregnancy in multiple sclerosis. The repertoire was sequenced with immunoSEQ multiplex PCR; TCRdb's copy has only in-frame clones and lacks some. The sample contains around 95,000 clones, approximately 92% of which appear only once. The sample in question was peripheral blood, obtained after pregnancy. These receptors were obtained from a female donor with multiple sclerosis, enrolled in a pregnancy study.

A word on this clone: Other nucleotide sequences from this sample produce the same CDR3. V and J are TRBV20-1 and TRBJ2-3; D gene unclear. The V end was cut by 2 bases, the J end by 6 bases, with 6 bases between. CDR1 is DFQATT and CDR2 is SNEGSKA in the germline V gene (reference sequence). The CDR3 runs to 11 residues. The CDR3 DNA sequence: TGCAGTGCTAGAACCGGGGATACGCAGTATTTT. Its protein product is CSARTGDTQYF.

The chain recombines TRBV4-1 with TRBJ2-7; a weak D match, TRBD1 (6 bases). Trimming removed 1 base from V and 4 bases from J, with 14 bases in between. Germline V gives CDR1 MGHRA, CDR2 YSYEKL. The CDR3 extends over 15 amino acids. CDR3 nucleotide sequence: TGCGCCAGCAGCCAAGTCGCCCAGGGGATTTACGAGCAGTACTTC. It codes for CASSQVAQGIYEQYF.

J is TRBJ1-1 and V is TRBV4-3; D is unclear. The CDR3 covers 15 residues. Trimming pared 5 bases from V and 0 bases from J, leaving 13 bases between. The germline V gene encodes CDR1 LGHNA and CDR2 YSLEER. The CDR3 loop is CASSLNSPLNTEAFF. The CDR3 bases are TGCGCCAGCAGCTTAAACAGTCCCCTGAACACTGAAGCTTTCTTT.

V is TRBV2 and J is TRBJ2-1, with 8 bases aligning to TRBD1. The CDR3 has 15 amino acids. CDR1 is SNHLY and CDR2 is FYNNEI in the germline V gene. V gave up 6 bases and J gave up 3 bases; unmatched junction bases: 7. Written as DNA, the CDR3 is TGTGCCAGCAGCAAGGACAGGGCAGACTACAATGAGCAGTTCTTC. Its translation: CASSKDRADYNEQFF.

V gene TRBV2 combines with J gene TRBJ2-1; a possible D gene is TRBD2 (6 bases). The germline V gene encodes CDR1 SNHLY and CDR2 FYNNEI. CDR3 length equals 18 residues. Trimming removed 2 bases from V and 6 bases from J, with 23 bases in between. CDR3 coding DNA: TGTGCCAGCAGTGAACGGTTGCGCCCTAGCGTTCGGGTCAATGAGCAGTTCTTC. Translating it yields CASSERLRPSVRVNEQFF. The full variable domain, with the rest looked up from reference TRBV2 and TRBJ2-1, is EPEVTQTPSHQVTQMGQEVILRCVPISNHLYFYWYRQILGQKVEFLVSFYNNEISEKSEIFDDQFSVERPDGSNFTLKIRSTKLEDSAMYFCASSERLRPSVRVNEQFFGPGTRLTVL.

V gene TRBV18 combines with J gene TRBJ1-2; 7 nucleotides agree with TRBD1. The CDR3 runs to 13 residues. The germline V gene has CDR1 KGHSH and CDR2 LQKENI. Trimming cost V 3 bases and J 8 bases; bases outside gene matches: 6. The CDR3 region has the DNA TGTGCCAGCTCACCCGACAGGGTTCAGGGCTACACCTTC. Its translation: CASSPDRVQGYTF.

The table lists this clone with a few counts. This chain joins TRBV6-1 and TRBJ2-3; 8 bases map to TRBD1. V gave up 5 bases and J gave up 6 bases; unmatched junction bases: 7. CDR1 is MNHNS and CDR2 is SASEGT in the germline V gene. The CDR3 runs to 14 residues. The CDR3 sequence is CASSRRQGWDTQYF. The CDR3 nucleotides are TGTGCCAGCAGTCGTAGACAGGGGTGGGATACGCAGTATTTT.